This T cell receptor beta chain was identified in a study of spatial heterogeneity in lung cancer (dated by TCRdb to between 2019 and 2020). Broadly, across the study: Beta-chain transcripts were consistently detected in greater numbers than alpha-chain transcripts, which likely reflected higher beta-chain transcript abundance. TCR alpha and beta repertoires were quantitatively compared across multiple tumor regions, matched nontumor lung and blood in non-small cell lung cancer. A strong correlation was found between TCR transcript counts in tumor regions and a T cell transcriptional module score from matched bulk RNA-seq. Nonsynonymous mutation counts, determined by whole-exome sequencing of tumor tissue, were related to features of the TCR repertoire. In the raw uncorrected reads, each unique combination of TCR and UMI appeared more than ten times on average. At surgery, both alpha and beta chains were TCR-sequenced in 220 tumor regions, fewer than 65 matched nontumor lung samples and around 50 PBMC samples. What the research found in general, with its limitations: The number of expanded intratumoral alpha and beta TCRs correlated with the tumor nonsynonymous mutation count. Confirming at a functional level the hypothesis that regional TCRs recognize regional mutations was considered to require additional single-cell paired TCR alpha and beta sequencing. Counts of ubiquitous and regional expanded TCRs were found to correlate with counts of ubiquitous and regional nonsynonymous mutations, respectively. TCR-seq coverage of tumor T cells was estimated to be only approximately 7% for alpha chains and roughly 13% for beta chains.

Spanning cysteine to phenylalanine, the CDR3 consists of 16 amino acids. Only the CDR3 DNA stays, 48 bases, in frame from base 1. The germline V gene (reference sequence) gives CDR1 as SEHNR and CDR2 as FQNEAQ. V lost 5 bases and J lost 4 bases; the stretch between them is 20 bases long. Libraries came from 5' RACE. Sequencing took place on a NextSeq 500. To allow correction of PCR and sequencing errors, the TCR library protocol tagged every TCR cDNA molecule with a unique molecular identifier. On the study's bioinformatics: Decombinator tools were used for TCR identification, UMI-based error correction and CDR3 extraction. TCRs above a frequency of 2 per 1,000, corresponding to the top 1% of the tumor frequency distribution, were defined as expanded. Expanded tumor TCRs were classed as regional if statistically deemed absent (corrected P<0.05) from at least one tumor region, otherwise ubiquitous. Renyi diversity was computed with the R vegan package after each repertoire had been subsampled 100 times to 5,000 TCRs. CDR3 similarity networks were built from amino acid triplet string-kernel similarity, with CDR3s being connected when pairwise similarity was above 0.82. TCRdb reprocessing: public reads trimmed at Q25 with fastp, clones called with MiXCR, in-frame beta chains kept. Every CDR3 protein is listed once, alongside the most common genes and DNA of its rows. The V and J calls were determined by TCRdb, not by the authors. Here the sample has 4,000 or so distinct CDR3 sequences; approximately 8% occur a single time. About an eighth of the sample is in the top ten clones.

This specimen's time point label, per the study, means: sample taken at primary tumor resection. Donors were some 70 patients with early-stage, untreated non-small cell lung cancer from the lung TRACERx cohort. TCR sequencing used whole RNA extracted from tumor and nontumor lung tissue, or from cryopreserved PBMC samples, without cell sorting. Patients were selected for TCR sequencing only if sufficient RNA was available from at least two tumor regions. A lung pathologist reviewed the tumor and adjacent nontumor lung specimens before the specimens were selected. This clonotype was seen repeatedly, ten times or more. Its antigen target is currently unknown. Base qualities are not at hand, and no much larger clone is one base apart.

This receptor was obtained from a male donor with early-stage non-small cell lung cancer. Sequences were derived from lung tumor tissue, sampled at surgery. In this chain, TRBV7-9 is recombined with TRBJ1-2; no confident D gene assignment can be made. The bases read TGTGCCAGCAGCCAGGACGGATCTCGGGCCCTCTATGGCTACACCTTC. Its protein is CASSQDGSRALYGYTF.